These T cell receptor beta chains were read from a single sample in a study. TCRdb itself ran the RT-PCR reads through MiXCR, one entry per CDR3 protein. The top ten hold just over 3.5% of the sample, which has more than 550,000 distinct CDR3 sequences, around 14% seen once. The sample was memory CD4+ T cells from blood. These receptor sequences come from a female donor in good health, serving as a healthy control. Both conserved end residues are part of each CDR3. D genes are given only for firm matches. Some rows mark clone size as missing; the rest say once, few, many or name a class of expanded clone.

v_gene	abundance	d_gene	j_gene	CDR3nt	CDR3aa
TRBV19	.	.	TRBJ1-5	TGTGCCAGTAGGAGAGGGCCGCCCCAGCATTTT	CASRRGPPQHF
TRBV5-1	.	.	TRBJ1-2	TGCGCCAGCAGCTTACTTTCAGGCGGCGATGGCTACACCTTC	CASSLLSGGDGYTF
TRBV5-1	.	.	TRBJ2-7	TGCGCCAGCAGCTTGGCCTGGGGGGTCGAGCAGTACTTC	CASSLAWGVEQYF
TRBV24-1	many	.	TRBJ1-6	TGTGCCACCAGCGCGGGCGGGTATTCACCCCTCCACTTT	CATSAGGYSPLHF
TRBV15	.	.	TRBJ2-6	TGTGCCACCAGCAGAGAGAGGGGCGGTGGGGCCAACGTCCTGACTTTC	CATSRERGGGANVLTF
TRBV4-2	.	.	TRBJ2-7	TGTGCCAGCAGCCAAGATACCCGGGAGCAGTACTTC	CASSQDTREQYF
TRBV20-1	many	.	TRBJ2-1	TGCAGTGCTAGGCCAGCGGAAAGCTCCTACAATGAGCAGTTCTTC	CSARPAESSYNEQFF
TRBV5-1	.	TRBD2	TRBJ2-5	TGCGCCAGCAGCTCCGGTAGTAGCGGGAGGAGAGAGACCCAGTACTTC	CASSSGSSGRRETQYF
TRBV4-3	many	TRBD2	TRBJ2-3	TGCGCCAGCAGCCAAGATTCCCTAGCGGGAGGCACAGATACGCAGTATTTT	CASSQDSLAGGTDTQYF
TRBV15	many	.	TRBJ2-7	TGTGCCACCAGCAGAGATCGACCCTACGAGCAGTACTTC	CATSRDRPYEQYF
TRBV27	.	.	TRBJ2-1	TGTGCCAGCAGTTTGGTTAATCGCTGTTACAATGAGCAGTTCTTC	CASSLVNRCYNEQFF